Shown below are 26 T cell receptor beta chains from a single sample sequenced in a study of beta chain features in type 1 diabetes. Isolated RNA was reverse transcribed in full, so expressed TCRB transcripts were sequenced. Profiled with immunoSEQ multiplex PCR; TCRdb holds only in-frame clones, not every one. The data contain around 500,000 clones, about an eighth of them seen just once; the ten biggest clones take up about 0.045%. Sequencing was done on a sample of naive CD4+ T cells from blood. The receptors were gathered from a woman between 18 and 30 years old in good health.

This chain connects TRBV7-2 to TRBJ2-5; the match to TRBD2 covers 7 bases. CDR1 is SGHTA, CDR2 FQGNSA, per germline. V lost 6 bases, J lost 0 bases, and 7 bases stayed unmatched. The CDR3 length is 15 residues. The DNA for the CDR3 is TGTGCCAGCAGATTGCAAGCGGGGTACCAAGAGACCCAGTACTTC. Protein product: CASRLQAGYQETQYF. The complete variable domain, with remaining parts taken from reference TRBV7-2 and TRBJ2-5, reads GAGVSQSPSNKVTEKGKDVELRCDPISGHTALYWYRQSLGQGLEFLIYFQGNSAPDKSGLPSDRFSAERTGGSVSTLTIQRTQQEDSAVYLCASRLQAGYQETQYFGPGTRLLVL.

This sequence joins TRBV10-3 and TRBJ1-2, with unresolved D. CDR3 length equals 14 residues. Germline CDR1 is ENHRY and CDR2 is SYGVKD. V shed 1 base and J shed 7 bases, with 13 bases lying between them. CDR3 coding DNA: TGTGCCATCAGTGAGTTAGCGGATTCCTCTGGCTACACCTTC. Amino acid sequence: CAISELADSSGYTF.

The J gene is TRBJ2-1, the V gene TRBV9, with D tentatively TRBD1 or TRBD2 (6 bases each). Germline loops: CDR1 SGDLS, CDR2 YYNGEE. This CDR3 is 13 amino acids long. Trimming left V 0 bases short and J 9 bases short, with 10 bases between. CDR3 loop: CASSVGGGGEQFF. Here the CDR3 DNA reads TGTGCCAGCAGCGTAGGTGGAGGGGGTGAGCAGTTCTTC.

The chain couples TRBV5-1 to TRBJ1-5; D is ambiguous. Trimming took 4 bases from V and 7 from J, leaving 12 bases between them. Germline CDR1 and CDR2: SGHRS and YFSETQ. The CDR3 is 13 residues long. CDR3 nucleotides: TGCGCCAGCAGCCCGGTGGCTGGGCAGCCCCAGCATTTT. It is translated as CASSPVAGQPQHF.

This chain connects TRBV29-1 to TRBJ1-4; 9 bases are shared with TRBD1. V trimming: 8 bases; J trimming: 8 bases; junction bases outside the gene matches: 12. CDR3 length: 14 amino acids. From germline, CDR1 is SQVTM and CDR2 ANQGSEA. CDR3 sequence: CSRNRDRVEEKLFF. The CDR3 nucleotides are TGCAGCAGAAACCGGGACAGGGTTGAAGAAAAACTGTTTTTT.

As for this clone: This sample includes further DNA sequences coding for the same CDR3. The chain couples TRBV2 to TRBJ2-5; perhaps TRBD2 as D (6 bases). This CDR3 region has 12 residues. The germline CDR1 and CDR2 sequences are SNHLY and FYNNEI. V lost 6 bases and J lost 3, with 8 bases in between. The CDR3 DNA reads TGTGCCAGCAGGTGGGGGGAAGAGACCCAGTACTTC. Amino acid sequence: CASRWGEETQYF. The whole variable domain, filled in from reference TRBV2 and TRBJ2-5, reads EPEVTQTPSHQVTQMGQEVILRCVPISNHLYFYWYRQILGQKVEFLVSFYNNEISEKSEIFDDQFSVERPDGSNFTLKIRSTKLEDSAMYFCASRWGEETQYFGPGTRLLVL.

Concerning this clone: Compared with germline, one end of the junction differs, possibly owing to a read error. The rearrangement uses TRBV30 and TRBJ2-2; 10 bases are a match to TRBD2. Germline V CDR1 and CDR2: GTSNPN, SVGIG (reference sequence). CDR3 length: 19 amino acids. Here the CDR3 reads CAGSVHVRSGRANTGELFF. CDR3 coding DNA: TGTGCCGGGAGTGTACACGTGAGAAGCGGGAGGGCGAACACCGGGGAGCTGTTTTTT.

This clone was counted between two and nine times. The J gene is TRBJ2-7, the V gene TRBV7-9; D may be TRBD1 or TRBD2 (5 bases each). The CDR3 contains 18 residues. The germline V gene has CDR1 SEHNR and CDR2 FQNEAQ (reference sequence). V lost 5 bases and J 2 bases, leaving 25 bases between the germline ends. The CDR3, as DNA: TGTGCCAGCAGCCAAGATCTGGGCCTAGCAGGGCGTGCCTACGAGCAGTACTTC. As protein: CASSQDLGLAGRAYEQYF.

The CDR3 sequence: CASMKAGGDTQYF. Written as DNA, the CDR3 is TGTGCCAGCATGAAGGCAGGTGGAGATACGCAGTATTTT. The V and J genes are TRBV25-1 and TRBJ2-3, with D uncertain. This CDR3 region has 13 residues. Trimming stripped 7 bases from V and 5 bases from J, with 13 bases between. Germline CDR1 reads MGHDK; CDR2 reads SYGVNS.

This clone was recorded a few times. The chain employs TRBV10-3 and TRBJ2-7, with no clear D. The CDR3 sequence is 12 residues long. CDR1 and CDR2 from the germline V gene are ENHRY and SYGVKD. V was cut by 3 bases and J by 2 bases, with 5 bases left in between. The CDR3 protein is CAISDTTYEQYV. CDR3 coding DNA: TGTGCCATCAGTGACACAACCTACGAGCAGTACGTC.

The J gene is TRBJ2-7, the V gene TRBV28; D uncertain. This CDR3 is built from 11 residues. Germline CDR1 reads MDHEN; CDR2 reads SYDVKM. With 4 bases removed from V and 4 bases from J, the gap between germline ends came to 5 bases. CDR3 sequence reads: CASSSGYEQYV. The CDR3 DNA follows: TGTGCCAGCAGTTCAGGTTACGAGCAGTACGTC.

This clone was counted between two and nine times. The chain is built from TRBV5-1 and TRBJ2-5, with TRBD1 matching over 10 bases. Per germline, CDR1 SGHRS and CDR2 YFSETQ. The CDR3 has 13 amino acids. Trimming at V came to 3 bases and at J to 5 bases, leaving 1 base not matched to a gene. The CDR3 region has the DNA TGCGCCAGCAGCTCGGACAGGGGGGAGACCCAGTACTTC. Translating it yields CASSSDRGETQYF.

The genes are TRBV5-1 and TRBJ2-1; 7 bases agree with TRBD1. The junction had 5 bases not matched to a gene; V was cut back by 0 bases and J by 5 bases. The CDR3 contains 15 residues. Germline V gene sequence: CDR1 SGHRS, CDR2 YFSETQ. CDR3 loop: CASSLAGTADNEQFF. In DNA form, the CDR3 reads TGCGCCAGCAGCTTGGCCGGGACAGCGGACAATGAGCAGTTCTTC.

The rearrangement joins TRBV1 to TRBJ2-7. TRBV1 is a pseudogene. The CDR3 has 13 amino acids. Written as DNA, the CDR3 is TGCACCAGCAGCCAACCCCGGGGGCGCGAGCAGTACTTC. Protein product: CTSSQPRGREQYF.

Only a few counts were recorded for this clone. This chain joins TRBV2 and TRBJ2-1; 8 bases are a match to TRBD2. This CDR3 has 13 amino acids. V was pared by 9 bases and J by 5 bases, with 6 bases of the junction left unmatched. Germline values: CDR1 SNHLY, CDR2 FYNNEI. CDR3 residues: CASKAGEDNEQFF. In DNA, the CDR3 is TGTGCCAGTAAAGCGGGAGAGGACAATGAGCAGTTCTTC.

This chain joins TRBV7-2 and TRBJ2-2; TRBD2 is a possible D gene (5 bases). The V gene's germline CDR1 is SGHTA and CDR2 FQGNSA. Trimming pared 3 bases from V and 6 bases from J, leaving 14 bases between. CDR3 size: 15 residues. The CDR3 loop is CASSFRLAGAGELFF. The CDR3, as DNA: TGTGCCAGCAGCTTCCGGCTAGCAGGAGCCGGGGAGCTGTTTTTT.

This clone has at least ten counts. The CDR3 region is CASSQDMWGTEAFF. The CDR3 region has the DNA TGTGCCAGCAGCCAAGACATGTGGGGCACTGAAGCTTTCTTT. The chain links TRBV14 to TRBJ1-1; no firm D call. V was clipped by 0 bases and J by 4 bases, with 9 bases between them. Germline values: CDR1 SGHDN, CDR2 FVKESK. The CDR3 is 14 amino acids.

This clone has just a few counts. The chain links TRBV9 to TRBJ1-1, with D unresolved. CDR1 SGDLS and CDR2 YYNGEE come from the germline V gene. This CDR3 has 12 amino acids. The V gene lost 0 bases and the J gene lost 11 bases, with 11 bases spanning the gap. The CDR3 is CASSVAAGEAFF. The CDR3 DNA sequence: TGTGCCAGCAGCGTAGCCGCCGGTGAGGCTTTCTTT.

In this sample, this clone turned up a few times. This CDR3 reads CASSLAGQGAKNIQYF. CDR3 bases: TGTGCCAGCAGCCTAGCGGGACAGGGGGCTAAAAACATTCAGTACTTC. The gene calls are TRBV5-4 and TRBJ2-4; 12 bases line up with TRBD1. The CDR3 has 16 amino acids. The ends lost 4 bases at V and 4 bases at J; junction bases unmatched: 6. Germline CDR1 and CDR2: SGHNT and YYREEE (reference sequence). Drawing the rest from reference TRBV5-4 and TRBJ2-4, the complete variable domain is ETGVTQSPTHLIKTRGQQVTLRCSSQSGHNTVSWYQQALGQGPQFIFQYYREEENGRGNFPPRFSGLQFPNYSSELNVNALELDDSALYLCASSLAGQGAKNIQYFGAGTRLSVL.

The J gene is TRBJ1-6, the V gene TRBV28; 9 bases are a match to TRBD1. The CDR3 runs to 15 residues. Trimming cost V 8 bases and J 2 bases; bases outside gene matches: 4. Per germline, CDR1 MDHEN and CDR2 SYDVKM. In DNA form, the CDR3 reads TGTGCCAGCCGACAGGGGGGTACCTATAATTCACCCCTCCACTTT. It codes for CASRQGGTYNSPLHF. The variable domain in full, completed from reference TRBV28 and TRBJ1-6, reads DVKVTQSSRYLVKRTGEKVFLECVQDMDHENMFWYRQDPGLGLRLIYFSYDVKMKEKGDIPEGYSVSREKKERFSLILESASTNQTSMYLCASRQGGTYNSPLHFGNGTRLTVT.

On this clone itself: The DNA is left out, because the CDR3 cannot be placed on it with certainty; the CDR3 is given as TCRdb lists it. The genes are TRBV9 and TRBJ1-2. Germline V lookup: CDR1 SGDLS, CDR2 YYNGEE. 15 amino acids form the CDR3, both terminal residues included. The CDR3 sequence: CASSSKFGPGYGYTF.

This clone was picked up a small number of times. The genes are TRBV6-1 and TRBJ2-7; D unresolved. V was cut by 3 bases and J by 1 base, with 7 bases left in between. The length of the CDR3 is 13 residues. Looked up from germline, CDR1 is MNHNS and CDR2 is SASEGT. This CDR3 is CASSEVLSYEQYV. The CDR3 bases are TGTGCCAGCAGTGAGGTCCTTTCCTACGAGCAGTACGTC.

This clone has a handful of counts. For the CDR3, the DNA is TGTGCCACCAGCAGAGATCGGGGTGTGTCTTCGGGCTACACCTTC. Protein product: CATSRDRGVSSGYTF. J is TRBJ1-2 and V is TRBV15; D call uncertain. Germline V lookup: CDR1 LNHNV, CDR2 YYDKDF (reference sequence). The V end lost 0 bases, the J end lost 8 bases, and 16 bases lay between the germline ends. The CDR3 runs to 15 residues.

This clone was detected only a few times. The V gene is TRBV5-4, the J gene TRBJ2-5, with D possibly TRBD1 on 5 matching bases. Per germline, CDR1 SGHNT and CDR2 YYREEE (reference sequence). V was clipped by 4 bases and J by 5 bases, with 12 bases between them. The CDR3 extends over 13 amino acids. The CDR3 sequence is CASSGASPETQYF. As DNA, the CDR3 is TGTGCCAGCAGCGGGGCCAGCCCGGAGACCCAGTACTTC.

This clone was counted a few times. The chain couples TRBV7-9 to TRBJ2-7, with D possibly being TRBD1 (7 bases). Germline V lookup: CDR1 SEHNR, CDR2 FQNEAQ (reference sequence). With 5 bases removed from V and 2 bases from J, the gap between germline ends came to 16 bases. The CDR3 runs 15 residues. CDR3 sequence reads: CASSQGGTVPYEQYF. The CDR3 coding sequence is TGTGCCAGCAGCCAAGGAGGGACAGTCCCCTACGAGCAGTACTTC.

This clone was counted a few times. The chain links TRBV7-9 to TRBJ2-1, with TRBD2 matching 10 bases. Germline CDR1 reads SEHNR; CDR2 reads FQNEAQ (reference sequence). The junction had 12 bases not matched to a gene; V was cut back by 7 bases and J by 6 bases. The CDR3 totals 16 residues. The CDR3 nucleotides are TGTGCCAGCATTGAGGTTACTAGCGGGACCCGCAATGAGCAGTTCTTC. This gives the protein CASIEVTSGTRNEQFF.